These 17 T cell receptor beta chains were all obtained from the same sample, sequenced in a study of blood T cell repertoires in COVID-19. Some clones are missing from TCRdb's copy, which holds only in-frame ones; the method was immunoSEQ multiplex PCR. The sample has fewer than 350,000 clones, approximately 86% seen once. The sample consisted of peripheral blood. The receptors were sampled from a man younger than 45 with COVID-19, enrolled during active disease.

The CDR3 bases are TGTGCCAGCAGCGATGGACAGGGAGAGGGAAAACTGTTTTTT. This gives the protein CASSDGQGEGKLFF. V and J are TRBV9 and TRBJ1-4; the match to TRBD1 covers 8 bases. The V segment lost 3 bases and the J segment 10 bases; nucleotides outside the gene matches: 8. The germline V gene has CDR1 SGDLS and CDR2 YYNGEE. The CDR3 length is 14 residues.

The table lists this clone with a few counts. The J gene is TRBJ2-1, the V gene TRBV19, with 9 bases identical to TRBD2. Germline CDR1 reads LNHDA; CDR2 reads SQIVND (reference sequence). V gave up 7 bases and J gave up 1 base; unmatched junction bases: 8. The CDR3 has 16 residues. CDR3: CASKISAGGSYNEQFF. The CDR3 region has the DNA TGTGCCAGTAAAATCTCGGCGGGAGGGTCCTACAATGAGCAGTTCTTC. The full variable domain, its missing parts supplied by reference TRBV19 and TRBJ2-1, is DGGITQSPKYLFRKEGQNVTLSCEQNLNHDAMYWYRQDPGQGLRLIYYSQIVNDFQKGDIAEGYSVSREKKESFPLTVTSAQKNPTAFYLCASKISAGGSYNEQFFGPGTRLTVL.

The gene calls are TRBV24-1 and TRBJ2-1, with unresolved D. Looked up from germline, CDR1 is KGHDR and CDR2 is SFDVKD. This CDR3 is built from 12 residues. The V and J ends lost 3 bases and 4 bases respectively, with 3 bases between them. The CDR3 nucleotides read TGTGCCACCAGTGATCTGTACAATGAGCAGTTCTTC. This sequence encodes CATSDLYNEQFF.

This chain connects TRBV7-6 to TRBJ1-1; D not resolved. CDR3 length: 15 residues. CDR1 SGHVS and CDR2 FNYEAQ come from the germline V gene. V was pared by 6 bases and J by 0 bases, with 14 bases between. The CDR3 coding sequence is TGTGCCAGCAGTAGGAGGCCCGGGATGAACACTGAAGCTTTCTTT. The encoded protein is CASSRRPGMNTEAFF.

In this sample, this clone turned up a few times. The chain is built from TRBV28 and TRBJ2-1; TRBD2 agrees at 9 bases. J gave up 4 bases and V 3 bases, and 7 bases lay outside the gene matches. The CDR3 length is 16 residues. The germline CDR1 and CDR2 sequences are MDHEN and SYDVKM. CDR3 DNA sequence: TGTGCCAGCAGTTTCGGCGGGAGGGATACTTACAATGAGCAGTTCTTC. It specifies CASSFGGRDTYNEQFF. Together with reference TRBV28 and TRBJ2-1, the CDR3 gives the full variable domain: DVKVTQSSRYLVKRTGEKVFLECVQDMDHENMFWYRQDPGLGLRLIYFSYDVKMKEKGDIPEGYSVSREKKERFSLILESASTNQTSMYLCASSFGGRDTYNEQFFGPGTRLTVL.

The rearrangement joins TRBV19 to TRBJ2-1; D call uncertain. Between the trimmed V and J ends, which lost 6 bases and 8 bases, there was a span of 8 bases. Germline V lookup: CDR1 LNHDA, CDR2 SQIVND (reference sequence). The CDR3 contains 11 residues. CDR3 nucleotide sequence: TGTGCCAGTAGCTTCGGAGATGAGCAGTTCTTC. It specifies CASSFGDEQFF.

The rearrangement uses TRBV2 and TRBJ1-6; tentative D call: TRBD1 (6 bases). CDR3 size: 14 residues. Germline V CDR1 and CDR2: SNHLY, FYNNEI. V lost 10 bases and J 7 bases, leaving 17 bases between the germline ends. The CDR3 spells CAILPGQGNSPLHF. The CDR3 DNA sequence: TGTGCCATCCTCCCGGGGCAGGGGAATTCACCCCTCCACTTT.

The genes are TRBV5-4 and TRBJ2-7; a possible D gene is TRBD1 (6 bases). Trimming left V 0 bases short and J 3 bases short, with 13 bases between. Per germline, CDR1 SGHNT and CDR2 YYREEE (reference sequence). This CDR3 region has 15 residues. The CDR3 protein is CASSLGAGEGYEQYF. The CDR3 DNA follows: TGTGCCAGCAGCTTGGGGGCAGGGGAAGGCTACGAGCAGTACTTC.

In this sample, this clone turned up a few times. The V gene is TRBV18, the J gene TRBJ2-1, with 14 bases matching TRBD2. The CDR3 is 17 residues long. J gave up 7 bases and V 6 bases, and 11 bases lay outside the gene matches. Germline V gene data show CDR1 as KGHSH and CDR2 as LQKENI. CDR3 residues: CASSPPGTSGSVNEQFF. CDR3 in DNA: TGTGCCAGCTCTCCCCCCGGGACTAGCGGGAGTGTAAATGAGCAGTTCTTC.

The genes are TRBV5-1 and TRBJ2-3, with 10 bases fitting TRBD1. Per germline, CDR1 SGHRS and CDR2 YFSETQ. The J segment lost 2 bases and the V segment lost 3 bases, leaving 3 bases of the junction unmatched. This CDR3 is 15 amino acids long. CDR3 residues: CASSWGTGVTDTQYF. CDR3 bases: TGCGCCAGCAGCTGGGGGACAGGGGTCACAGATACGCAGTATTTT.

The chain carries TRBV10-3 and TRBJ2-2, with D possibly TRBD2 on 6 matching bases. Looked up from germline, CDR1 is ENHRY and CDR2 is SYGVKD. The CDR3 has 14 amino acids. Trimming cost V 5 bases and J 5 bases, with 12 bases left between them. The DNA for the CDR3 is TGTGCCATCAGTCGGGGGACGTCGACCGGGGAGCTGTTTTTT. Translation gives CAISRGTSTGELFF.

The chain recombines TRBV15 with TRBJ1-6; D is possibly TRBD1 (5 bases). CDR1 and CDR2 from the germline V gene are LNHNV and YYDKDF (reference sequence). V gave up 1 base and J gave up 0 bases, with 13 bases separating them. This CDR3 region has 18 residues. The CDR3 DNA reads TGTGCCACCAGCAGAGTTCCGACAGCTAGCTCCTATAATTCACCCCTCCACTTT. Its translation is CATSRVPTASSYNSPLHF.

The chain joins TRBV28 to TRBJ2-1, with 12 positions matching TRBD2. The CDR3 has 15 residues. Losses at the gene ends were 6 bases for V and 7 bases for J; bases not matched to a gene: 7. CDR1 is MDHEN and CDR2 is SYDVKM in the germline V gene. CDR3 protein: CASSQGLAGRNEQFF. As DNA, the CDR3 is TGTGCCAGCAGCCAAGGACTAGCGGGACGGAATGAGCAGTTCTTC.

The rearrangement uses TRBV14 and TRBJ1-5; 9 nucleotides agree with TRBD1. This CDR3 comprises 16 residues. The germline V gene encodes CDR1 SGHDN and CDR2 FVKESK. After removal of 2 bases from V and 6 bases from J, the junction contained 8 bases not matched to a gene. CDR3 region: CASSQSPGQGSQPQHF. The CDR3 bases are TGTGCCAGCAGCCAATCCCCGGGACAGGGTAGTCAGCCCCAGCATTTT.

V is TRBV4-2 and J is TRBJ1-1; D is ambiguous. V was shortened by 4 bases and J by 1 base, with 7 bases between the two germline ends. Germline CDR1 is LGHNA and CDR2 is YNFKEQ. The CDR3 is made up of 13 amino acids. The CDR3 is CASSLVQNTEAFF. Here the CDR3 DNA reads TGTGCCAGCAGCCTTGTCCAGAACACTGAAGCTTTCTTT.

The chain couples TRBV24-1 to TRBJ2-1; 13 positions agree with TRBD2. V was pared by 9 bases and J by 9 bases, with 7 bases of the junction left unmatched. CDR3 size: 14 residues. Germline CDR1 reads KGHDR; CDR2 reads SFDVKD. The CDR3 here is CATGTSGTLAEQFF. CDR3 in DNA: TGTGCCACCGGGACTAGCGGGACTTTAGCTGAGCAGTTCTTC.

J is TRBJ2-5 and V is TRBV5-4; D is possibly TRBD2 (6 bases). V was pared by 3 bases and J by 5 bases, with 26 bases between. CDR1 and CDR2 from the germline V gene are SGHNT and YYREEE (reference sequence). CDR3 length equals 18 residues. CDR3 amino acids: CASSWGVGRAGSGETQYF. DNA of the CDR3: TGTGCCAGCAGCTGGGGGGTGGGCAGGGCTGGATCCGGGGAGACCCAGTACTTC.